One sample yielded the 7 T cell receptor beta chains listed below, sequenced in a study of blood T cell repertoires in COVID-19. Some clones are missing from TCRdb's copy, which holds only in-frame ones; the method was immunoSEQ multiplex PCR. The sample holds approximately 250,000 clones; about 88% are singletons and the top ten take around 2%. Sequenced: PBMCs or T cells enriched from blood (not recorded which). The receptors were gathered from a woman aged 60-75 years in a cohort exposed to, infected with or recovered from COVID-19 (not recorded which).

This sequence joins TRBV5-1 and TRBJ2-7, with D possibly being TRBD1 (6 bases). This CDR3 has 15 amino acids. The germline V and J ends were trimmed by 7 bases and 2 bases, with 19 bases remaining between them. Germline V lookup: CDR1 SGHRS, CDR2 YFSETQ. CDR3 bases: TGCGCCAGCTCTAGGGGGACATACAAAGCCTACGAGCAGTACTTC. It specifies CASSRGTYKAYEQYF.

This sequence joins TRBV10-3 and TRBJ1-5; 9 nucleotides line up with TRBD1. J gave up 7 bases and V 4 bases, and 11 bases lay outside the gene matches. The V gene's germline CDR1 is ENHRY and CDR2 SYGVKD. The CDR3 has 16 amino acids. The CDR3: CAISASIRDREQPQHF. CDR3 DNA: TGTGCCATCAGTGCGTCAATCCGGGACAGGGAACAGCCCCAGCATTTT.

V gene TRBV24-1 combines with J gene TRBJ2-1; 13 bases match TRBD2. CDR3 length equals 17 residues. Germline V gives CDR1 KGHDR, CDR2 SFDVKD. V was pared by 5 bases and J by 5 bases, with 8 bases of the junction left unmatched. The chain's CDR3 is CATSAGLAGALDNEQFF. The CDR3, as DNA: TGTGCCACCAGTGCCGGACTAGCGGGAGCCCTAGACAATGAGCAGTTCTTC.

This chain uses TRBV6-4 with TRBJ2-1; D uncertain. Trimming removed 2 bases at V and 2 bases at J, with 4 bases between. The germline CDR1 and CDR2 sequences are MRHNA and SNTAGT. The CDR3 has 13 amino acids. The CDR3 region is CASSDDTYNEQFF. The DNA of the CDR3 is TGTGCCAGCAGTGACGACACCTACAATGAGCAGTTCTTC.

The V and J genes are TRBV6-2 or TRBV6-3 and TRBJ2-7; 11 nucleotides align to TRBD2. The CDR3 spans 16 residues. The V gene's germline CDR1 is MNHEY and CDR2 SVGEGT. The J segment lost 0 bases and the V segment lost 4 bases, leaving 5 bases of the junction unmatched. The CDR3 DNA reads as TGTGCCAGCAGTTCCCTTAGCGGGAGGGCCTCCTACGAGCAGTACTTC. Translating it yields CASSSLSGRASYEQYF.

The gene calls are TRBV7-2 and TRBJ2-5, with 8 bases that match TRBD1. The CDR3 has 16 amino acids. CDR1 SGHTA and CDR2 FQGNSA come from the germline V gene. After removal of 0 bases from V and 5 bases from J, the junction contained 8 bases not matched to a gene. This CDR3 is CASSLALQGAQETQYF. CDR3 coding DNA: TGTGCCAGCAGCTTAGCCCTCCAGGGGGCGCAGGAGACCCAGTACTTC. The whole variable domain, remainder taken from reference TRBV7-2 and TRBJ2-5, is GAGVSQSPSNKVTEKGKDVELRCDPISGHTALYWYRQSLGQGLEFLIYFQGNSAPDKSGLPSDRFSAERTGGSVSTLTIQRTQQEDSAVYLCASSLALQGAQETQYFGPGTRLLVL.

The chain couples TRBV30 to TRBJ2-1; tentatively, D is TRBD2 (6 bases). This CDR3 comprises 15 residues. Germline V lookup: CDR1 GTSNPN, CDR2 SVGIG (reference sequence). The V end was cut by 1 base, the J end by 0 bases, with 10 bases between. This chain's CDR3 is CAWSGGTRSYNEQFF. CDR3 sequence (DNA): TGTGCCTGGAGTGGCGGGACCCGCTCCTACAATGAGCAGTTCTTC.